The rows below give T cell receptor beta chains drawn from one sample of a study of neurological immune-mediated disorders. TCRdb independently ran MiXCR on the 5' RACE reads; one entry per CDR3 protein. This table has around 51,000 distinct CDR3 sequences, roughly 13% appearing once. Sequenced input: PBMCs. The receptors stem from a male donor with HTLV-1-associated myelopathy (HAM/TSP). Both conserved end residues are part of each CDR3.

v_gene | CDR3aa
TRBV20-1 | CSARGPDKYNEQFF
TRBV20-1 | CSAGRGRHPHF
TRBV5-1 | CASSLVNNEQFF
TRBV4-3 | CASSQDGTGGREQYF
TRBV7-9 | CASSPDRAQEQHF
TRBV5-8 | CASSLGQGFSYGYTF
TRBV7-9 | CASSSGLSGNTIYF
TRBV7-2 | CASSPQGAGTEAFF
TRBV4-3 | CASSPDRGNAGNTIYF
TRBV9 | CASSSGTGGSETQYF
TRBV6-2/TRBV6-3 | CASSYSSGARYEQYF
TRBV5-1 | CASSKGQNTGELFF
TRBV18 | CASSPPQRGAGNTIYF
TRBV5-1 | CASRLAGRTDTQYF
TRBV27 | CASRLSTRGGIRNSPLHF
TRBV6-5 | CASSPWTGGSYEQYF
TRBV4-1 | CASSQVTPRGTQYF
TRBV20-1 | CSARETPKNTEAFF
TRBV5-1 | CASSFPATERYF
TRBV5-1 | CASSRDGGNQPQHF
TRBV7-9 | CASSTGQPGDIQYF
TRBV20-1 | CSARPLRDRGPSQALHF
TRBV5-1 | CASSLFGEQYF